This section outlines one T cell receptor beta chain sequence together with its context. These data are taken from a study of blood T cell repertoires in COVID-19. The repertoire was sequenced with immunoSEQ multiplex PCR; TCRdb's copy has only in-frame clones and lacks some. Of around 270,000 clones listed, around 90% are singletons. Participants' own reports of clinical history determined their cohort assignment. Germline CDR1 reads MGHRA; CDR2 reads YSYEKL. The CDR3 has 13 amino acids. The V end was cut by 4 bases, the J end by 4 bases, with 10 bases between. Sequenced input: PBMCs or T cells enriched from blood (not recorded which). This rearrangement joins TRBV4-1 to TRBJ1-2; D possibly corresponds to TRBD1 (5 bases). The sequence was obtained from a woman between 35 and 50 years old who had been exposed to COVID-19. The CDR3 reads CASSRQTLYGYTF. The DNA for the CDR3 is TGCGCCAGCAGCCGACAGACCCTCTATGGCTACACCTTC.